The 23 T cell receptor beta chains listed next were all sequenced from one sample in a study of cytomegalovirus exposure and HLA in healthy donors. 13 Jbeta primers and 60 Vbeta primers were used for the PCR. TCRdb keeps only in-frame clones here, not all; method: immunoSEQ multiplex PCR. The sample contains 120,000 or so clones, roughly 82% of which appear only once. Sequenced material: PBMCs. All receptors come from a human donor in good health.

The chain couples TRBV5-6 to TRBJ2-3; 11 bases are shared with TRBD2. V lost 4 bases, J lost 4 bases, and 5 bases stayed unmatched. CDR3 length: 15 amino acids. Germline-derived CDR1 and CDR2 are SGHDT and YYEEEE. CDR3 sequence: CASSIAGGSPDTQYF. CDR3 sequence (DNA): TGTGCCAGCAGCATAGCGGGAGGGAGCCCAGATACGCAGTATTTT.

V usage is TRBV6-5 and J usage is TRBJ2-5; TRBD2 might be the D (6 bases). Germline CDR1 is MNHEY and CDR2 is SVGAGI. This CDR3 region has 14 residues. The V and J ends lost 2 bases and 5 bases respectively, with 12 bases between them. CDR3 residues: CASSYSTGVETQYF. The CDR3 region has the DNA TGTGCCAGCAGTTACAGCACGGGAGTGGAGACCCAGTACTTC.

The J gene is TRBJ1-2, the V gene TRBV6-5; perhaps TRBD1 as D (5 bases). V was clipped by 9 bases and J by 8 bases, with 16 bases between them. CDR1 and CDR2 (germline): MNHEY, SVGAGI. This CDR3 is built from 12 residues. Here the CDR3 reads CASLRGGSGYTF. As DNA, the CDR3 is TGTGCCAGTCTGCGCGGGGGGAGCGGCTACACCTTC.

This chain joins TRBV11-2 and TRBJ1-5; no clear D. This CDR3 has 14 amino acids. Trimming removed 2 bases from V and 1 base from J, with 6 bases in between. Germline-derived CDR1 and CDR2 are SGHAT and FQNNGV. As DNA, the CDR3 is TGTGCCAGCAGCTTATGGGCGAGCAATCAGCCCCAGCATTTT. Translated: CASSLWASNQPQHF.

A single count supports this clone. The CDR3 loop reads CASSGRWGSEAFF. In DNA form, the CDR3 reads TGTGCCAGCAGCGGCCGTTGGGGCTCTGAAGCTTTCTTT. The chain recombines TRBV9 with TRBJ1-1, with a possible D match to TRBD1 (5 bases). The germline V gene encodes CDR1 SGDLS and CDR2 YYNGEE. Trimming shortened V by 3 bases and J by 6 bases, and 12 bases separated the two germline ends. The CDR3 is 13 amino acids.

The V and J genes are TRBV6-1 and TRBJ2-7, with 10 nucleotides matching TRBD1. There are 13 residues in the CDR3. The J segment lost 5 bases and the V segment lost 8 bases, leaving 6 bases of the junction unmatched. Germline V lookup: CDR1 MNHNS, CDR2 SASEGT. CDR3 sequence reads: CASWTGGKNEQYF. The CDR3 DNA reads TGTGCCAGCTGGACAGGGGGAAAAAACGAGCAGTACTTC.

The J gene is TRBJ1-2, the V gene TRBV6-5, with no clear D. This CDR3 contains 15 residues. The V gene lost 5 bases and the J gene lost 1 base, with 14 bases spanning the gap. Germline values: CDR1 MNHEY, CDR2 SVGAGI. Here the CDR3 DNA reads TGTGCCAGCAGTCGGGAAACCTTATTTAACTATGGCTACACCTTC. Protein product: CASSRETLFNYGYTF.

V and J are TRBV5-1 and TRBJ2-7; 8 bases map to TRBD2. CDR3 length: 17 amino acids. Germline V lookup: CDR1 SGHRS, CDR2 YFSETQ. V was clipped by 1 base and J by 0 bases; unmatched bases: 9. CDR3 protein: CASSLSKAGERSYEQYF. CDR3 DNA: TGCGCCAGCAGCTTGAGTAAAGCGGGAGAGCGCTCCTACGAGCAGTACTTC.

In its sample, this clone was seen a few times. The chain carries TRBV27 and TRBJ1-2; 9 bases fit TRBD1. Germline loops: CDR1 MNHEY, CDR2 SMNVEV (reference sequence). V trimming: 5 bases; J trimming: 5 bases; junction bases outside the gene matches: 12. CDR3 length: 16 residues. CDR3 protein: CASSGLGDRANYGYTF. The DNA of the CDR3 is TGTGCCAGCAGTGGCCTCGGGGACAGGGCGAATTATGGCTACACCTTC.

This clone was detected only a few times. This chain connects TRBV20-1 to TRBJ1-4; D not resolved. The length of the CDR3 is 11 residues. CDR1 and CDR2 (germline): DFQATT, SNEGSKA (reference sequence). Deletions cut 3 bases from V and 13 bases from J, with 12 bases between. The CDR3 DNA reads TGCAGTGCTAGTGTTCAAGGCGGACTGTTTTTT. Its protein product is CSASVQGGLFF.

The chain couples TRBV10-1 to TRBJ2-5; possibly TRBD2 for D (5 bases). Germline V gene sequence: CDR1 WNHNN, CDR2 SYGVQD (reference sequence). The V gene lost 4 bases and the J gene lost 0 bases, with 18 bases spanning the gap. The CDR3 consists of 17 residues. The CDR3 sequence: CASSALGLAEYQETQYF. In nucleotides, the CDR3 is TGCGCCAGCAGTGCTCTTGGGCTAGCTGAGTACCAAGAGACCCAGTACTTC.

The V gene is TRBV2, the J gene TRBJ1-2; D is uncertain. Germline V gene lookup returns CDR1 SNHLY and CDR2 FYNNEI. This CDR3 spans 12 amino acids. The germline V and J ends were trimmed by 5 bases and 5 bases, with 9 bases remaining between them. The CDR3 loop is CASSPQNYGYTF. DNA for the CDR3: TGTGCCAGCAGTCCCCAGAATTATGGCTACACCTTC.

The chain combines TRBV29-1 with TRBJ2-3, with TRBD1 identical over 9 bases. V dropped 7 bases and J dropped 1; count of bases not matched to a gene: 9. This CDR3 has 15 residues. The germline V gene encodes CDR1 SQVTM and CDR2 ANQGSEA. The CDR3, as DNA: TGCAGCGCCATACCGGGACAGGGCGGCACAGATACGCAGTATTTT. The encoded protein is CSAIPGQGGTDTQYF.

The V and J genes are TRBV28 and TRBJ1-2; D gene ambiguous. Trimming cost V 4 bases and J 8 bases, with 17 bases left between them. Germline V gene sequence: CDR1 MDHEN, CDR2 SYDVKM. This CDR3 region has 14 residues. The CDR3 region has the DNA TGTGCCAGCAGTTCGACTACCACGGGCGGGGGCTACACCTTC. This sequence encodes CASSSTTTGGGYTF.

J is TRBJ2-7 and V is TRBV7-2; 8 bases align to TRBD1. This CDR3 comprises 15 residues. V dropped 1 base and J dropped 0; count of bases not matched to a gene: 2. CDR1 and CDR2 from the germline V gene are SGHTA and FQGNSA. The chain's CDR3 is CASSLGTGNSYEQYF. DNA for the CDR3: TGTGCCAGCAGCTTAGGGACAGGGAACTCCTACGAGCAGTACTTC.

CDR3 residues: CSVDWGQGGITEAFF. The CDR3, as DNA: TGCAGCGTTGATTGGGGACAGGGAGGTATCACTGAAGCTTTCTTT. The chain recombines TRBV29-1 with TRBJ1-1, with 9 positions matching TRBD1. The V gene's germline CDR1 is SQVTM and CDR2 ANQGSEA. V lost 3 bases and J lost 4; bases outside the gene matches: 9. The CDR3 sequence is 15 residues long. The complete variable domain, with remaining parts taken from reference TRBV29-1 and TRBJ1-1, reads SAVISQKPSRDICQRGTSLTIQCQVDSQVTMMFWYRQQPGQSLTLIATANQGSEATYESGFVIDKFPISRPNLTFSTLTVSNMSPEDSSIYLCSVDWGQGGITEAFFGQGTRLTVV.

This chain uses TRBV6-5 with TRBJ1-2; 7 bases are a match to TRBD1. CDR1 and CDR2 from the germline V gene are MNHEY and SVGAGI. V lost 3 bases to trimming and J lost 3 bases; unmatched junction nucleotides: 4. The CDR3 runs to 14 residues. The CDR3: CASSYTGVDYGYTF. The CDR3 DNA follows: TGTGCCAGCAGTTATACAGGGGTTGACTATGGCTACACCTTC.

V and J are TRBV18 and TRBJ1-5; unclear D gene. V lost 0 bases and J 6 bases, leaving 3 bases between the germline ends. The germline V gene encodes CDR1 KGHSH and CDR2 LQKENI. The CDR3 totals 12 residues. The CDR3 sequence is CASSPPAQPQHF. CDR3 bases: TGTGCCAGCTCACCACCGGCTCAGCCCCAGCATTTT.

CDR3 DNA sequence: TGTGCCAGCAGTTTATGGACAGGGGGCGGTGTTGATGGCTACACCTTC. Its translation: CASSLWTGGGVDGYTF. The rearrangement uses TRBV27 and TRBJ1-2, with TRBD1 matching over 11 bases. The germline CDR1 and CDR2 sequences are MNHEY and SMNVEV (reference sequence). The CDR3 is 16 residues long. V trimming: 1 base; J trimming: 6 bases; junction bases outside the gene matches: 7.

This clone was picked up a small number of times. The rearrangement joins TRBV11-2 to TRBJ1-3; TRBD1 aligns across 10 bases. V lost 5 bases, J lost 5 bases, and 6 bases stayed unmatched. CDR1 is SGHAT and CDR2 is FQNNGV in the germline V gene. The CDR3 sequence is 15 residues long. Here the CDR3 DNA reads TGTGCCAGCAGCCAGGGACAGGGGCAGAGAAACACCATATATTTT. Protein: CASSQGQGQRNTIYF.

The chain couples TRBV28 to TRBJ2-7; 11 positions agree with TRBD2. J gave up 3 bases and V 2 bases, and 6 bases lay outside the gene matches. Germline assignment: CDR1 MDHEN and CDR2 SYDVKM. The CDR3 spans 16 residues. The CDR3 coding sequence is TGTGCCAGCAGTTTAGGGCTAGCGGGGGGAAACTACGAGCAGTACTTC. This sequence encodes CASSLGLAGGNYEQYF.

The chain couples TRBV6-1 to TRBJ1-5, with no clear D. CDR3 length equals 13 residues. Trimming took 2 bases from V and 6 from J, leaving 8 bases between them. Germline assignment: CDR1 MNHNS and CDR2 SASEGT. CDR3 in amino acids: CASSESQRQPQHF. Written as DNA, the CDR3 is TGTGCCAGCAGTGAATCTCAGCGTCAGCCCCAGCATTTT.

This clone was seen a handful of times. This chain links TRBV27 with TRBJ2-3, with 15 bases fitting TRBD2. The CDR3 loop spans 17 amino acids. In germline, CDR1 is MNHEY, CDR2 SMNVEV (reference sequence). V trimming: 8 bases; J trimming: 9 bases; junction bases outside the gene matches: 15. This CDR3 reads CASRGTSGRLGVGTQYF. The CDR3 DNA reads TGTGCCAGCCGTGGGACTAGCGGGAGGCTGGGGGTGGGAACGCAGTATTTT.